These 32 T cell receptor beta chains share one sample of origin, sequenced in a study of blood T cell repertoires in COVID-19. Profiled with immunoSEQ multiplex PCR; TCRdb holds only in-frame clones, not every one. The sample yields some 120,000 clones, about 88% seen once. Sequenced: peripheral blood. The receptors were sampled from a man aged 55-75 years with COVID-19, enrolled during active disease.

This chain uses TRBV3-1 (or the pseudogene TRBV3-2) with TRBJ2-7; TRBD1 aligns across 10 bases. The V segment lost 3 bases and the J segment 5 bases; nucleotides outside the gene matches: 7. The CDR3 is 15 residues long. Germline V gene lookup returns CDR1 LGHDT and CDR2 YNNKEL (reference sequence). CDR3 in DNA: TGTGCCAGCAGCCAGTCCGGGACAGGGGCCCACGAGCAGTACTTC. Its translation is CASSQSGTGAHEQYF.

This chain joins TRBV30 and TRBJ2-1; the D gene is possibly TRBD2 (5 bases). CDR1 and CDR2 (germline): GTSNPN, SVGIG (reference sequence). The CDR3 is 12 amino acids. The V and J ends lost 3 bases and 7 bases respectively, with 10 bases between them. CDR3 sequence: CAWSSRGNEQFF. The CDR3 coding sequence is TGTGCCTGGAGCAGTAGAGGGAATGAGCAGTTCTTC.

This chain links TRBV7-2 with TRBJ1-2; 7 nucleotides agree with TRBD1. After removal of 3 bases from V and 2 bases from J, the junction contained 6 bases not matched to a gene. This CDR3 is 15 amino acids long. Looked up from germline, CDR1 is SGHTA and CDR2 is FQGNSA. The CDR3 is CASSFGDSLNYGYTF. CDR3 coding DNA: TGTGCCAGCAGCTTTGGGGACAGCCTAAACTATGGCTACACCTTC. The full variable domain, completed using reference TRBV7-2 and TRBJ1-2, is GAGVSQSPSNKVTEKGKDVELRCDPISGHTALYWYRQSLGQGLEFLIYFQGNSAPDKSGLPSDRFSAERTGGSVSTLTIQRTQQEDSAVYLCASSFGDSLNYGYTFGSGTRLTVV.

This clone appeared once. Here the CDR3 reads CASSESREDTEAFF. The DNA of the CDR3 is TGCGCCAGCAGTGAGTCGCGGGAAGACACTGAAGCTTTCTTT. The rearrangement uses TRBV10-2 and TRBJ1-1, with D unresolved. This CDR3 region has 14 residues. The germline V and J ends were trimmed by 0 bases and 3 bases, with 8 bases remaining between them. Germline lookup yields CDR1 WSHSY and CDR2 SAAADI.

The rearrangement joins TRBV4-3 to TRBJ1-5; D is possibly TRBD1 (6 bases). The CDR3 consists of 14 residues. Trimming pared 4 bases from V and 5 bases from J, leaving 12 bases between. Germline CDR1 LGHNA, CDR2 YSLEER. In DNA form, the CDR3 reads TGCGCCAGCAGCCGTACAGGGACGGATCAGCCCCAGCATTTT. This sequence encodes CASSRTGTDQPQHF.

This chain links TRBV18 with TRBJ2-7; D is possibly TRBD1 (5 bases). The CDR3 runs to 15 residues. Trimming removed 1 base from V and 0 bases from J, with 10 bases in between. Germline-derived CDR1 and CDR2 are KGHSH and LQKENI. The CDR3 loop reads CASSPLRAGSYEQYF. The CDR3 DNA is TGTGCCAGCTCACCACTCAGGGCAGGCTCCTACGAGCAGTACTTC.

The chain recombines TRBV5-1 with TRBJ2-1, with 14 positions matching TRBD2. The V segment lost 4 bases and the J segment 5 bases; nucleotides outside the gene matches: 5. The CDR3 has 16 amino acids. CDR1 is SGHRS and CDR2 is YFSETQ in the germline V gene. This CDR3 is CASSRGTSGSHNEQFF. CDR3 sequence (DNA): TGCGCCAGCAGCCGGGGGACTAGCGGGAGTCACAATGAGCAGTTCTTC.

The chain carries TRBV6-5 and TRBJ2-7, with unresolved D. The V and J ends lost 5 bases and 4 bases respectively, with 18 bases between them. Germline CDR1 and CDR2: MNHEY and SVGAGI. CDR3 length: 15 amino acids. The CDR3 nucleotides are TGTGCCAGCAGTCCTTCGAGACCTCCCGGGTACGAGCAGTACTTC. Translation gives CASSPSRPPGYEQYF.

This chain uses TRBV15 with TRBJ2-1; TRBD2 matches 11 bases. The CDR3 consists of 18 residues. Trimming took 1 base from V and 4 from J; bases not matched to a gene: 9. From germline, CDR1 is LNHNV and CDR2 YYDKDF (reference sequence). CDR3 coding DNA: TGTGCCACCAGCAGAGGGGGGCTAGCGGGAGGAAGATACAATGAGCAGTTCTTC. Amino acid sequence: CATSRGGLAGGRYNEQFF.

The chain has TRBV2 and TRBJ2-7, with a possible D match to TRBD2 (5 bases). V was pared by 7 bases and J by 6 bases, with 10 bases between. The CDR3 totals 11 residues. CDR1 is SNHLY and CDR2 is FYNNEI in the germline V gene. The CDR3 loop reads CASKRDGEQYF. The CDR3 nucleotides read TGTGCCAGCAAACGGGATGGCGAGCAGTACTTC.

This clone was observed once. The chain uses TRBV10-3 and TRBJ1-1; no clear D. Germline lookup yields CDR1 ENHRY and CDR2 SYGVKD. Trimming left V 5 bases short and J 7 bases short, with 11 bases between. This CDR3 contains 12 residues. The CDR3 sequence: CAISRDGVEAFF. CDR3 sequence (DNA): TGTGCCATCAGTCGGGATGGGGTTGAAGCTTTCTTT.

CDR3 coding DNA: TGTGCCAGCAGCGTTGAAGGAGGTATAAATGAGCAGTTCTTC. Protein sequence: CASSVEGGINEQFF. V and J are TRBV9 and TRBJ2-1; TRBD2 is a possible D gene (5 bases). The CDR3 has 14 residues. V gave up 2 bases and J gave up 7 bases, with 13 bases separating them. Germline CDR1 SGDLS, CDR2 YYNGEE.

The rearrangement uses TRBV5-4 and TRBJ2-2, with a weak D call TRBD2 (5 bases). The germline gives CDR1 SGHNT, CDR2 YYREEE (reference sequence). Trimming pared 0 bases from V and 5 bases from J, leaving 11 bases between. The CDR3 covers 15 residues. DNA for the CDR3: TGTGCCAGCAGCTTGGTGGCGGGCCAGACCGGGGAGCTGTTTTTT. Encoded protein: CASSLVAGQTGELFF.

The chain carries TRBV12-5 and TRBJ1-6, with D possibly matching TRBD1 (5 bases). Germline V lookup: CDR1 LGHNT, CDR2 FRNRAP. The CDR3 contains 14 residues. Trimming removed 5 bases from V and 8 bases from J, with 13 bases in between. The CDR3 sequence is CASGPGGRDSPLHF. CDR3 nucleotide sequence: TGTGCTAGTGGTCCGGGGGGGAGGGATTCACCCCTCCACTTT.

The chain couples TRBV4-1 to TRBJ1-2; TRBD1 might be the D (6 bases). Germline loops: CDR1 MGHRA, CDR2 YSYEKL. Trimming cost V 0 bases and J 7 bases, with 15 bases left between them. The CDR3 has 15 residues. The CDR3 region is CASSQDGSGVRGYTF. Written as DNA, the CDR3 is TGCGCCAGCAGCCAAGATGGATCAGGGGTCCGTGGCTACACCTTC.

The CDR3 nucleotides are TGTGCCAGCAGCTTATTAGCGGCCCCCTACAATGAGCAGTTCTTC. This sequence encodes CASSLLAAPYNEQFF. This chain links TRBV5-6 with TRBJ2-1; D might be TRBD2 (6 bases). The germline V gene encodes CDR1 SGHDT and CDR2 YYEEEE. V was cut by 2 bases and J by 2 bases, with 11 bases left in between. The CDR3 runs to 15 residues.

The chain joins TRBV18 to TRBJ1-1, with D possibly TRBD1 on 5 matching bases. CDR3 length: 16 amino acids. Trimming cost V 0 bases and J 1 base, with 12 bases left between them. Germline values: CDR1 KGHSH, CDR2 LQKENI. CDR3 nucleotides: TGTGCCAGCTCACCACCCCCCAGGACACAGAACACTGAAGCTTTCTTT. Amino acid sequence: CASSPPPRTQNTEAFF.

CDR3 amino acids: CASSLTRVYEQYF. The CDR3 nucleotides read TGTGCCAGCAGTTTGACCCGGGTTTACGAGCAGTACTTC. The chain is built from TRBV28 and TRBJ2-7, with no clear D. The CDR3 spans 13 residues. V gave up 3 bases and J gave up 4 bases, with 10 bases separating them. Germline V CDR1 and CDR2: MDHEN, SYDVKM.

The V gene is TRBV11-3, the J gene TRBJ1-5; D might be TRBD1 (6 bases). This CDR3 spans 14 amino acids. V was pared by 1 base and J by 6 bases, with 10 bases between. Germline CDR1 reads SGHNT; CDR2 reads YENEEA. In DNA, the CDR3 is TGTGCCAGCAGCTTAGTCAGGGGTGGTCAGCCCCAGCATTTT. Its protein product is CASSLVRGGQPQHF. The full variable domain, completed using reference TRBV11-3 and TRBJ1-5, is EAGVVQSPRYKIIEKKQPVAFWCNPISGHNTLYWYLQNLGQGPELLIRYENEEAVDDSQLPKDRFSAERLKGVDSTLKIQPAELGDSAVYLCASSLVRGGQPQHFGDGTRLSIL.

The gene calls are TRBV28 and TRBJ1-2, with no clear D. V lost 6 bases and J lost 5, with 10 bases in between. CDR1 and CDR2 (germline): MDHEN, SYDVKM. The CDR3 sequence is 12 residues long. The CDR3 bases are TGTGCCAGCAGCCGACGGACTTATGGCTACACCTTC. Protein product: CASSRRTYGYTF.

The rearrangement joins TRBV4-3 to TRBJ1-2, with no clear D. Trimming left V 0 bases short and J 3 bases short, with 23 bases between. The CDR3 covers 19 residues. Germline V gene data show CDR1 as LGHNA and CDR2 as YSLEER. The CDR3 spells CASSQDHWRQLGSDYGYTF. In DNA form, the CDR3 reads TGCGCCAGCAGCCAAGATCATTGGAGGCAGCTAGGTTCGGACTATGGCTACACCTTC.

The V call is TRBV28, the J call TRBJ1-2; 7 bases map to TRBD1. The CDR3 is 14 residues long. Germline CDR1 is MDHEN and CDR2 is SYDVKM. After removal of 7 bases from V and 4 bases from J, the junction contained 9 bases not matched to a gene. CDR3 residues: CASNPNRDSYGYTF. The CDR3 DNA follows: TGTGCCAGCAACCCTAACCGGGACAGCTATGGCTACACCTTC.

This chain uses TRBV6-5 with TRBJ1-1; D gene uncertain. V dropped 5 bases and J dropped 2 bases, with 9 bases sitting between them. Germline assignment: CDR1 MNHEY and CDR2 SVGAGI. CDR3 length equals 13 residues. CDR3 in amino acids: CASSSHRNTEAFF. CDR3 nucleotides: TGTGCCAGCAGTAGTCACAGAAACACTGAAGCTTTCTTT.

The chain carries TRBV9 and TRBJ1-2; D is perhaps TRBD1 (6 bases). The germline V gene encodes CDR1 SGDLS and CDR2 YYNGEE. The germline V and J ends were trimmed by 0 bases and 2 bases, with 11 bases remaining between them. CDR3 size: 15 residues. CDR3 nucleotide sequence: TGTGCCAGCAGCGTAGGGGGACAACTCAACTATGGCTACACCTTC. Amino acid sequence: CASSVGGQLNYGYTF. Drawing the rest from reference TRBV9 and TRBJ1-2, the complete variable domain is DSGVTQTPKHLITATGQRVTLRCSPRSGDLSVYWYQQSLDQGLQFLIQYYNGEERAKGNILERFSAQQFPDLHSELNLSSLELGDSALYFCASSVGGQLNYGYTFGSGTRLTVV.

The CDR3 is CASSDPGQWNEKLFF. In nucleotides, the CDR3 is TGTGCCAGCAGTGACCCGGGACAGTGGAATGAAAAACTGTTTTTT. V usage is TRBV25-1 and J usage is TRBJ1-4; 7 nucleotides line up with TRBD1. Trimming removed 3 bases from V and 5 bases from J; junction bases left unmatched: 6. The length of the CDR3 is 15 residues. Germline CDR1 reads MGHDK; CDR2 reads SYGVNS.

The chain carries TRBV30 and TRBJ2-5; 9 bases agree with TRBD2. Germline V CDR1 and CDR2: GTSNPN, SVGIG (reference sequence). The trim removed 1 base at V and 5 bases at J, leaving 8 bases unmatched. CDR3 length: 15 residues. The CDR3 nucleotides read TGTGCCTGGAGTGGTTCTAGCGGGATTGGTGAGACCCAGTACTTC. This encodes CAWSGSSGIGETQYF.

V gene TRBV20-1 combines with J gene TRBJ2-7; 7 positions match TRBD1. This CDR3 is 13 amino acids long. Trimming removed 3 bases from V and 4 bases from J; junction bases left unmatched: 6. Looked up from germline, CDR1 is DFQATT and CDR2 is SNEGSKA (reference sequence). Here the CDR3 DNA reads TGCAGTGCTAGTTCGGGACAGCCATACGAGCAGTACTTC. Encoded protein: CSASSGQPYEQYF.

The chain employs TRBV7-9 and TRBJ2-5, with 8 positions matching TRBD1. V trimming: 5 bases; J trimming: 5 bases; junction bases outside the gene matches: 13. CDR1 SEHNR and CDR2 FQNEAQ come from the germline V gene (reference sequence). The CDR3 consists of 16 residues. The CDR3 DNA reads TGTGCCAGCAGCAACAGTAGGACAGGGCTCGGGGAGACCCAGTACTTC. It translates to CASSNSRTGLGETQYF.

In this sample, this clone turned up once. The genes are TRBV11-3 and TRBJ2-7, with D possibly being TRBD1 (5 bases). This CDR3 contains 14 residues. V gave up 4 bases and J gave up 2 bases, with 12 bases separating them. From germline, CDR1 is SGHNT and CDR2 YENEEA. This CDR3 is CASSSGIVAYEQYF. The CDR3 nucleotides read TGTGCCAGCAGCTCAGGGATTGTTGCCTACGAGCAGTACTTC.

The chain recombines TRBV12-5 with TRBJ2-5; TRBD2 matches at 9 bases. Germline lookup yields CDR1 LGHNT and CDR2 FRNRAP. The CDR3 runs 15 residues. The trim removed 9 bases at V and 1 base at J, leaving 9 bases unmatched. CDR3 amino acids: CASNPREGSQETQYF. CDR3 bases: TGTGCTAGCAATCCGCGGGAGGGATCCCAAGAGACCCAGTACTTC.

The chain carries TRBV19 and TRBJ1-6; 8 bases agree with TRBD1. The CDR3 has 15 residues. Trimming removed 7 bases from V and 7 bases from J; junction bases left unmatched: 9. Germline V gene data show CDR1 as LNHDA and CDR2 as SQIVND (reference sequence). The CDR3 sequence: CASTPGQAGNSPLHF. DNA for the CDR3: TGTGCCAGTACACCGGGACAGGCGGGGAATTCACCCCTCCACTTT.

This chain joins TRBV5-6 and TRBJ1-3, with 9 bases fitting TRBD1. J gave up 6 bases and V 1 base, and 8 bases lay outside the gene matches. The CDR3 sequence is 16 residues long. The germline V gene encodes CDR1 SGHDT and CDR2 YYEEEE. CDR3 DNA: TGTGCCAGCAGCTTGTCGGGGACAGGGAAGGTAAACACCATATATTTT. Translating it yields CASSLSGTGKVNTIYF.